One and the same sample provided the 20 T cell receptor beta chains below, sequenced in a study of shared clonotypes between healthy human individuals. Clones were read by immunoSEQ multiplex PCR, and TCRdb kept only the in-frame ones, dropping some. The sample carries some 2,500,000 clones, roughly 93% recorded once. The sample consisted of naive CD4+ T cells from PBMCs. The subset: CD45RA+ positively selected. The receptor source for this set is a man in his late teens or twenties in good health. Some clones in this sample may be carry-over from other donors' samples.

The rearrangement joins TRBV15 to TRBJ2-3, with 8 bases aligning to TRBD2. CDR3 length equals 15 residues. CDR1 and CDR2 (germline): LNHNV, YYDKDF (reference sequence). J lost 3 bases, V lost 2 bases, and 4 bases had no gene match. The CDR3 sequence is CATSRPGGETDTQYF. The CDR3 DNA reads TGTGCCACCAGCAGACCGGGAGGGGAGACAGATACGCAGTATTTT. The full variable domain, its missing parts supplied by reference TRBV15 and TRBJ2-3, is DAMVIQNPRYQVTQFGKPVTLSCSQTLNHNVMYWYQQKSSQAPKLLFHYYDKDFNNEADTPDNFQSRRPNTSFCFLDIRSPGLGDTAMYLCATSRPGGETDTQYFGPGTRLTVL.

The V and J genes are TRBV7-2 and TRBJ1-1, with D possibly TRBD1 on 6 matching bases. V lost 5 bases to trimming and J lost 1 base, with 14 bases between them. CDR1 SGHTA and CDR2 FQGNSA come from the germline V gene. The CDR3 is 15 amino acids. CDR3 coding DNA: TGTGCCAGCAGCCCGGGACAAACGGGGAACACTGAAGCTTTCTTT. Protein: CASSPGQTGNTEAFF.

The rearrangement joins TRBV7-9 to TRBJ1-2, with a weak D call TRBD1 (5 bases). The CDR3 extends over 15 amino acids. Trimming cost V 4 bases and J 2 bases, with 14 bases left between them. The germline gives CDR1 SEHNR, CDR2 FQNEAQ (reference sequence). The DNA of the CDR3 is TGTGCCAGCAGCTCGGGACGCCCGGGAAACTATGGCTACACCTTC. Encoded protein: CASSSGRPGNYGYTF.

The chain joins TRBV7-2 to TRBJ2-1; TRBD2 matches at 12 bases. Germline V gene data show CDR1 as SGHTA and CDR2 as FQGNSA. The CDR3 is 16 residues long. With V trimmed by 5 bases and J by 9 bases, 11 bases remained unmatched. The CDR3 sequence: CASSKRLAGEEGEQFF. CDR3 DNA: TGTGCCAGCAGCAAAAGACTAGCGGGAGAAGAGGGTGAGCAGTTCTTC.

This rearrangement joins TRBV9 to TRBJ2-2; tentative D call: TRBD2 (6 bases). Trimming cost V 4 bases and J 4 bases, with 11 bases left between them. Germline V gene lookup returns CDR1 SGDLS and CDR2 YYNGEE. CDR3 length equals 14 residues. CDR3 nucleotide sequence: TGTGCCAGCAGCCCCCGGGAGAGCACCGGGGAGCTGTTTTTT. It translates to CASSPRESTGELFF.

The chain uses TRBV7-9 and TRBJ2-5; no reliable D call. Trimming left V 4 bases short and J 4 bases short, with 16 bases between. The CDR3 length is 15 residues. Per germline, CDR1 SEHNR and CDR2 FQNEAQ (reference sequence). This CDR3 reads CASSSLLLTSETQYF. CDR3 DNA sequence: TGTGCCAGCAGCTCCCTCTTACTGACATCAGAGACCCAGTACTTC.

This rearrangement joins TRBV5-1 to TRBJ2-1, with 7 positions matching TRBD2. The V and J ends lost 4 bases and 2 bases, in that order; junction bases with no gene match: 9. CDR1 and CDR2 (germline): SGHRS, YFSETQ. The CDR3 has 16 amino acids. The chain's CDR3 is CASSPKQREAYNEQFF. In nucleotides, the CDR3 is TGCGCCAGCAGCCCAAAACAGCGGGAAGCCTACAATGAGCAGTTCTTC.

The CDR3 DNA follows: TGTGCCAGCAGCGCGGGGACAGATGATCAGCCCCAGCATTTT. Protein sequence: CASSAGTDDQPQHF. V is TRBV5-6 and J is TRBJ1-5; 7 nucleotides align to TRBD1. The germline gives CDR1 SGHDT, CDR2 YYEEEE. CDR3 length equals 14 residues. Trimming cost V 4 bases and J 5 bases; bases outside gene matches: 6.

This rearrangement joins TRBV5-5 to TRBJ1-2; 11 positions match TRBD1. CDR1 SGHKS and CDR2 YYEKEE come from the germline V gene (reference sequence). J gave up 3 bases and V 3 bases, and 19 bases lay outside the gene matches. The CDR3 length is 20 residues. The CDR3 is CASSSQRPGQGVRRDYGYTF. CDR3 bases: TGTGCCAGCAGCTCTCAACGACCGGGACAGGGGGTAAGGAGGGACTATGGCTACACCTTC.

A remark on this clone: Relative to the germline gene, one junction end is altered; a read error may explain this. The gene calls are TRBV7-2 and TRBJ1-2; D may be TRBD1 (5 bases). From germline, CDR1 is SGHTA and CDR2 FQGNSA. The CDR3 extends over 11 amino acids. In DNA, the CDR3 is TGTGCCAGCAGCTCCTTACAGGCCCCCTTCTTC. As protein: CASSSLQAPFF.

This clone was seen just once. The genes are TRBV5-1 and TRBJ2-2; TRBD2 agrees at 12 bases. The V segment lost 4 bases and the J segment 5 bases; nucleotides outside the gene matches: 3. The germline gives CDR1 SGHRS, CDR2 YFSETQ. There are 15 residues in the CDR3. CDR3 residues: CASSALAGGTGELFF. The CDR3 region has the DNA TGCGCCAGCAGCGCGCTAGCGGGAGGGACCGGGGAGCTGTTTTTT.

The chain links TRBV18 to TRBJ2-5, with unresolved D. The CDR3 contains 15 residues. Trimming took 0 bases from V and 4 from J, leaving 12 bases between them. Per germline, CDR1 KGHSH and CDR2 LQKENI. CDR3 nucleotide sequence: TGTGCCAGCTCACCACCATCCCACATCGGAGAGACCCAGTACTTC. Translating it yields CASSPPSHIGETQYF.

This clone was seen only a few times. This chain links TRBV28 with TRBJ1-5; D remains ambiguous. V lost 7 bases, J lost 2 bases, and 9 bases lay in between. This CDR3 has 13 residues. Looked up from germline, CDR1 is MDHEN and CDR2 is SYDVKM. In DNA, the CDR3 is TGTGCCAGCATTCGGTCGCGCAATCAGCCCCAGCATTTT. It yields the protein CASIRSRNQPQHF.

The chain is built from TRBV18 and TRBJ2-1, with TRBD2 matching over 10 bases. Germline CDR1 is KGHSH and CDR2 is LQKENI. This CDR3 is 14 amino acids long. After removal of 4 bases from V and 5 bases from J, the junction contained 2 bases not matched to a gene. The CDR3 sequence: CASSRLAGDNEQFF. In nucleotides, the CDR3 is TGTGCCAGCTCACGGCTAGCGGGAGACAATGAGCAGTTCTTC.

The genes are TRBV7-8 and TRBJ2-2; maybe TRBD2 (5 bases). The CDR3 contains 15 residues. Trimming took off 0 bases at V and 6 bases at J, with 11 bases between the two ends. Germline V gives CDR1 SGHVS, CDR2 FQNEAQ. Written as DNA, the CDR3 is TGTGCCAGCAGCTTAGCGGGAGCGGCCTCCGGGGAGCTGTTTTTT. Protein product: CASSLAGAASGELFF.

The chain couples TRBV30 to TRBJ2-5; 10 bases fit TRBD1. The CDR3 is made up of 13 amino acids. V dropped 7 bases and J dropped 2; count of bases not matched to a gene: 4. Germline CDR1 reads GTSNPN; CDR2 reads SVGIG (reference sequence). The CDR3 DNA reads as TGTGCCTCAAGGACAGGGGGGCAAGAGACCCAGTACTTC. It specifies CASRTGGQETQYF. The whole variable domain, filled in from reference TRBV30 and TRBJ2-5, reads SQTIHQWPATLVQPVGSPLSLECTVEGTSNPNLYWYRQAAGRGLQLLFYSVGIGQISSEVPQNLSASRPQDRQFILSSKKLLLSDSGFYLCASRTGGQETQYFGPGTRLLVL.

The chain couples TRBV6-5 to TRBJ1-1; a weak D match, TRBD1 (5 bases). Between the trimmed V and J ends, which lost 0 bases and 4 bases, there was a span of 12 bases. The CDR3 length is 15 residues. Germline CDR1 and CDR2: MNHEY and SVGAGI. CDR3 sequence (DNA): TGTGCCAGCAGTTACTCGGGGCCCCCGGGCACTGAAGCTTTCTTT. Protein product: CASSYSGPPGTEAFF.

CDR3 loop: CASSTSYEQYF. The CDR3 DNA is TGTGCCAGCAGTACTAGCTACGAGCAGTACTTC. The genes are TRBV11-2 and TRBJ2-7, with D maybe TRBD2 (5 bases). V was cut by 6 bases and J by 3 bases, with 6 bases left in between. Looked up from germline, CDR1 is SGHAT and CDR2 is FQNNGV. CDR3 length: 11 residues.

This chain links TRBV30 with TRBJ1-4; no reliable D call. Trimming pared 4 bases from V and 5 bases from J, leaving 11 bases between. This CDR3 is built from 13 residues. Germline CDR1 and CDR2: GTSNPN and SVGIG (reference sequence). CDR3 in DNA: TGTGCCTGGACGGGCAGGTCCAATGAAAAACTGTTTTTT. This encodes CAWTGRSNEKLFF.

The CDR3 coding sequence is TGCGCCAGCAGCTTGTATGGGGGGGACAACACTGAAGCTTTCTTT. Its translation is CASSLYGGDNTEAFF. This chain connects TRBV5-1 to TRBJ1-1, with D possibly TRBD1 on 5 matching bases. The germline V and J ends were trimmed by 1 base and 2 bases, with 12 bases remaining between them. Germline CDR1 is SGHRS and CDR2 is YFSETQ. The CDR3 runs 15 residues.